The clone carrying this T cell receptor (beta chain) was recorded at least ten times. Using its own MiXCR run on the 5' RACE reads, TCRdb lists one record per CDR3 protein. Of 42,000 or so distinct CDR3 sequences listed, around 10% are singletons. These data are taken from a study of early T cells in non-severe SARS-CoV-2 infection. CDR1 is MNHEY and CDR2 is SVGEGT in the germline V gene. V gave up 3 bases and J gave up 7 bases; unmatched junction bases: 7. The CDR3 is made up of 15 amino acids. The J gene is TRBJ2-1, the V gene TRBV6-2 or TRBV6-3, with 9 nucleotides matching TRBD2. The origin of this receptor is an adult who was a healthcare worker with PCR-confirmed SARS-CoV-2 infection or an uninfected control (not recorded which). Sequenced sample: whole blood. DNA for the CDR3: TGTGCCAGCAGTTATTCTAGCGGGAAAAAGAATGAGCAGTTCTTC. It translates to CASSYSSGKKNEQFF.